Below, 15 T cell receptor beta chains from the same sample are listed, as sequenced in a study of cytomegalovirus exposure and HLA in healthy donors. 60 Vbeta and 13 Jbeta primers were used in PCR. Produced via immunoSEQ multiplex PCR; TCRdb's table is partial and in-frame only. The sample includes about 140,000 clones, 75% to 85% of them seen just once. The sequenced material came from PBMCs. Receptors originate from a man aged 50 to 60 in good health and CMV-seronegative.

This rearrangement joins TRBV6-1 to TRBJ2-7; the match to TRBD1 covers 10 bases. J lost 2 bases, V lost 1 base, and 5 bases had no gene match. The CDR3 contains 16 residues. Germline V gives CDR1 MNHNS, CDR2 SASEGT. CDR3 sequence (DNA): TGTGCCAGCAGTGAAGTTTTCGGACAGGGGGCCTACGAGCAGTACTTC. This sequence encodes CASSEVFGQGAYEQYF.

V and J are TRBV6-5 and TRBJ2-7; 14 nucleotides align to TRBD2. Germline V lookup: CDR1 MNHEY, CDR2 SVGAGI. This CDR3 spans 15 amino acids. V was clipped by 5 bases and J by 2 bases; unmatched bases: 2. The CDR3 spells CASSMTSGRAYEQYF. Here the CDR3 DNA reads TGTGCCAGCAGTATGACTAGCGGGAGGGCCTACGAGCAGTACTTC.

This clone was seen just once. This chain uses TRBV18 with TRBJ2-7; D gene unclear. Germline V gene data show CDR1 as KGHSH and CDR2 as LQKENI. CDR3 length: 12 amino acids. Trimming removed 3 bases at V and 2 bases at J, with 5 bases between. CDR3 amino acids: CASSPRPYEQYF. Written as DNA, the CDR3 is TGTGCCAGCTCACCCAGGCCCTACGAGCAGTACTTC.

This clone appeared once. The chain links TRBV5-6 to TRBJ2-2; 10 positions match TRBD2. The germline CDR1 and CDR2 sequences are SGHDT and YYEEEE. The junction had 5 bases not matched to a gene; V was cut back by 4 bases and J by 2 bases. The CDR3 consists of 16 residues. CDR3 nucleotide sequence: TGTGCCAGCAGCCCAGGACTAGCGGCAAACACCGGGGAGCTGTTTTTT. This sequence encodes CASSPGLAANTGELFF. Full variable domain (outside the CDR3, taken from reference TRBV5-6 and TRBJ2-2): DAGVTQSPTHLIKTRGQQVTLRCSPKSGHDTVSWYQQALGQGPQFIFQYYEEEERQRGNFPDRFSGHQFPNYSSELNVNALLLGDSALYLCASSPGLAANTGELFFGEGSRLTVL.

The chain has TRBV4-1 and TRBJ1-4; 10 bases fit TRBD1. CDR1 MGHRA and CDR2 YSYEKL come from the germline V gene. The CDR3 contains 16 residues. Unmatched junction bases numbered 5, after V lost 0 bases and J lost 7 bases. CDR3 loop: CASSQDVGTGAEKLFF. The CDR3 DNA sequence: TGCGCCAGCAGCCAAGATGTTGGGACAGGGGCTGAAAAACTGTTTTTT.

This clone was seen more than once but under ten times. The V and J genes are TRBV5-4 and TRBJ1-4, with 7 positions matching TRBD1. V shed 4 bases, J shed 7 bases, and the junction held 7 bases outside the gene matches. CDR3 length: 14 amino acids. The germline V gene encodes CDR1 SGHNT and CDR2 YYREEE (reference sequence). In DNA, the CDR3 is TGTGCCAGCAGCCGAGGGGGCGAGGGTGAAAAACTGTTTTTT. It yields the protein CASSRGGEGEKLFF.

This chain uses TRBV5-1 with TRBJ2-7; TRBD1 matches 9 bases. Germline CDR1 SGHRS, CDR2 YFSETQ. The junction had 5 bases not matched to a gene; V was cut back by 4 bases and J by 0 bases. The CDR3 length is 15 residues. This chain's CDR3 is CASSKGQGISYEQYF. The CDR3, as DNA: TGCGCCAGCAGCAAAGGACAGGGGATCTCCTACGAGCAGTACTTC.

This clone came up a few times. The chain is built from TRBV28 and TRBJ2-7, with D maybe TRBD1 (6 bases). The germline gives CDR1 MDHEN, CDR2 SYDVKM. This CDR3 comprises 15 residues. The V end lost 5 bases, the J end lost 0 bases, and 14 bases lay between the germline ends. CDR3 DNA: TGTGCCAGCAGTCTTGGGACACCGAGCTCCTACGAGCAGTACTTC. Encoded protein: CASSLGTPSSYEQYF.

Only a few counts were recorded for this clone. V is TRBV28 and J is TRBJ2-3; D is perhaps TRBD2 (6 bases). The V end was cut by 7 bases, the J end by 1 base, with 15 bases between. The germline V gene encodes CDR1 MDHEN and CDR2 SYDVKM. The CDR3 is 15 residues long. CDR3 sequence reads: CASTPGGAGTDTQYF. DNA for the CDR3: TGTGCCAGCACCCCCGGAGGGGCCGGCACAGATACGCAGTATTTT.

V gene TRBV19 combines with J gene TRBJ2-7; D gene ambiguous. Germline loops: CDR1 LNHDA, CDR2 SQIVND (reference sequence). CDR3 size: 12 residues. V lost 8 bases to trimming and J lost 2 bases, with 10 bases between them. As DNA, the CDR3 is TGTGCCAGTTCCGGCGAGGCCTACGAGCAGTACTTC. This sequence encodes CASSGEAYEQYF.

This clone was seen once. The chain links TRBV25-1 to TRBJ2-7; perhaps TRBD1 as D (5 bases). The germline V and J ends were trimmed by 0 bases and 2 bases, with 11 bases remaining between them. CDR1 and CDR2 from the germline V gene are MGHDK and SYGVNS. The CDR3 totals 15 residues. The CDR3 region is CASSEYRGRTYEQYF. As DNA, the CDR3 is TGTGCCAGCAGTGAATATAGGGGCAGAACCTACGAGCAGTACTTC.

CDR3 region: CASSPGSSYEQYF. Here the CDR3 DNA reads TGTGCCAGCAGCCCAGGAAGCTCCTACGAGCAGTACTTC. The chain links TRBV5-4 to TRBJ2-7; D is uncertain. This CDR3 contains 13 residues. V was clipped by 4 bases and J by 0 bases, with 8 bases between them. The V gene's germline CDR1 is SGHNT and CDR2 YYREEE (reference sequence).

The chain is built from TRBV5-1 and TRBJ2-2; TRBD2 agrees at 10 bases. Germline CDR1 and CDR2: SGHRS and YFSETQ. CDR3 length: 16 amino acids. After removal of 6 bases from V and 3 bases from J, the junction contained 8 bases not matched to a gene. CDR3 DNA: TGCGCCAGCACCCCTAGCGGGAGATCAGACACCGGGGAGCTGTTTTTT. Its translation: CASTPSGRSDTGELFF.

This clone was counted a few times. The chain couples TRBV2 to TRBJ1-5; 9 nucleotides align to TRBD1. Germline CDR1 and CDR2: SNHLY and FYNNEI. After removal of 1 base from V and 4 bases from J, the junction contained 2 bases not matched to a gene. This CDR3 region has 15 residues. CDR3 amino acids: CASSEEGTGNQPQHF. CDR3 coding DNA: TGTGCCAGCAGTGAAGAAGGGACAGGGAATCAGCCCCAGCATTTT.

V usage is TRBV19 and J usage is TRBJ2-3; unclear D gene. Germline-derived CDR1 and CDR2 are LNHDA and SQIVND (reference sequence). This CDR3 is built from 12 residues. Deletions cut 6 bases from V and 5 bases from J, with 9 bases between. The CDR3 region is CASRPGQDTQYF. The CDR3 DNA is TGTGCCAGTAGGCCAGGCCAAGATACGCAGTATTTT.